This TCR beta chain was sequenced for a study of blood T cells in healthy people across ages (dated by TCRdb to about 2015). Context from the whole study: In model experiments, roughly one uniquely barcoded TCR beta cDNA molecule per two T cells was captured by template switching. The donors were split into four age groups: young (average around 15 years), middle-aged (roughly 40), aged (roughly 65) and long-lived (approximately 89). To avoid experimental bias, donors of different ages were randomly spread across the sequencing lanes. Using deep sequencing normalized with unique cDNA molecular identifiers, the study measured how TCR beta repertoire diversity changes with age. Using the same blood draw, the study looked at two additional independent replicas of 1 million unique cDNA reads for two donors, one aged 18 to 29 and the other aged 80 or older.

Study-wide conclusions, independent of this receptor: Because the CMV infection status of the donors was unknown, age-related changes in expanded clonotypes may potentially have been confounded. As age increased, observed TCR beta diversity per million T cells dropped in a roughly linear way, and a significant reduction was already evident by age roughly 36. Compared with the aged group, more naive CD4+ T cells, fewer expanded clones and increased TCR diversity were shown by the long-lived group, suggesting age selection. Conclusive comparison of naive and antigen-experienced compartments was prevented by the profiling of bulk unsorted PBMCs. Estimates of total diversity from one million sequenced T cells were regarded as lower bounds and underestimates. The percentage of naive T cells measured by flow cytometry correlated strongly with observed TCR beta diversity.

Library construction relied on 5' RACE. TCRdb names Illumina HiSeq 2500 as the instrument used. The second PCR ran for about 6 to 12 cycles and used a J-beta primer mix along with a sample-barcoded 5' primer. Each TCR beta cDNA molecule received a unique molecular identifier from a template-switch 5' adaptor carrying 12 random nucleotides. At least 2.5 million CDR3-containing paired-end reads were obtained from each sample. The Mint cDNA synthesis kit, primed by a TRBC-specific oligonucleotide, was used to synthesize first-strand cDNA from all RNA. Following uracil-DNA glycosylase treatment, all cDNA underwent a first 18-cycle PCR with the universal primers M1SS and BC2_uni_R. The published analysis was carried out like this. For normalization, 1 million high-quality reads, each with a distinct molecular identifier, were randomly selected from each sample. Reads sharing molecular identifiers were discarded rather than binned into consensus sequences. MiTCR, set to a Q25 quality threshold and the strictest error-elimination algorithm, was used for CDR3 identification, clonotype clustering and error correction. A nonparametric unseen species model with Euler transformation was used to estimate lower-bound total TCR beta diversity. TCRdb trimmed public reads at Q25 via fastp, called clones via MiXCR and kept in-frame beta chains. CDR3 protein duplicates are merged, each entry listing the most common genes and DNA. In this record, the V and J calls reflect TCRdb's handling and not the investigators' own analysis. The table for this sample lists about 1.4 million distinct CDR3 sequences; approximately 63% of them were counted only once. The leading ten clones occupy 6.5% to 8.5% of the sample.

The junction carries 6 bases between V and J, which are trimmed by 1 base and 5 bases respectively. Via the germline V gene, CDR1 is MNHNS and CDR2 SASEGT. Measured from the cysteine to the phenylalanine, the CDR3 is 13 residues long. This entry keeps only the CDR3 DNA: 39 bases, framed from base 1. The donors were a few dozen Caucasian individuals from Russia, aged roughly 6 to 90 years, who were systemically healthy. Each donor gave about 9.7 milliliters of peripheral blood, drawn into EDTA-treated Vacutainer tubes. Ficoll-Paque density-gradient centrifugation was used to isolate PBMCs, with at least 7 million obtained per sample. Total RNA, at least 5 micrograms per sample, was extracted from PBMCs with Trizol reagent. The percentages of naive CD45RAhigh/CD27high T cells were determined by flow cytometry on a PBMC aliquot from every donor. Worth noting for this clonotype: What this receptor recognizes is not known. Base qualities are missing; no much larger clone stands one base away.

The sequencing input was blood. The source of this sequence is a young man in good health. The chain is assembled from TRBV6-1 and TRBJ2-1; possibly the D gene is TRBD1, per 6 matching bases. The base sequence is TGTGCCAGCAGTGAAGACAGGGACAATGAGCAGTTCTTC. It codes for CASSEDRDNEQFF.